These 10 T cell receptor beta chains share one sample of origin, sequenced in a study of T cells in Graves' hyperthyroidism and ophthalmopathy. TCR beta CDR3 regions were amplified from RNA. The HTBI primer set was used in a first-round RT-PCR of the TCR CDR3. One entry per CDR3 protein, called by TCRdb with MiXCR from the multiplex PCR reads. The sample carries more than 500,000 distinct CDR3 sequences, about half recorded once. Sequenced material: peripheral blood or thyroid tissue (not recorded which). These receptors were taken from an adult woman with Graves' disease, either hyperthyroidism or ophthalmopathy (not recorded which).

This clonotype has ten or more counts. The chain employs TRBV18 and TRBJ2-5; a possible D gene is TRBD1 (5 bases). V lost 0 bases and J 4 bases, leaving 9 bases between the germline ends. The CDR3 consists of 14 residues. Looked up from germline, CDR1 is KGHSH and CDR2 is LQKENI. Here the CDR3 DNA reads TGTGCCAGCTCACCACCGACAGAGCCAGAGACCCAGTACTTC. Protein product: CASSPPTEPETQYF.

This clonotype was picked up many times. The chain uses TRBV13 and TRBJ2-7; D gene unclear. Per the germline V gene, CDR1 is PRHDT and CDR2 is FYEKMQ (reference sequence). CDR3 size: 12 residues. The V end was cut by 4 bases, the J end by 2 bases, with 6 bases between. DNA for the CDR3: TGTGCCAGCAGCTCCCGCCCCTACGAGCAGTACTTC. This codes for CASSSRPYEQYF. The whole variable domain, filled in from reference TRBV13 and TRBJ2-7, reads AAGVIQSPRHLIKEKRETATLKCYPIPRHDTVYWYQQGPGQDPQFLISFYEKMQSDKGSIPDRFSAQQFSDYHSELNMSSLELGDSALYFCASSSRPYEQYFGPGTRLTVT.

This clonotype was seen a handful of times. This chain joins TRBV20-1 and TRBJ1-1; TRBD1 agrees at 8 bases. J gave up 1 base and V 3 bases, and 7 bases lay outside the gene matches. There are 15 residues in the CDR3. The germline V gene encodes CDR1 DFQATT and CDR2 SNEGSKA (reference sequence). The CDR3 DNA sequence: TGCAGTGCTAGCGAGAACAGGGGGGGGAACACTGAAGCTTTCTTT. Translation: CSASENRGGNTEAFF.

This rearrangement joins TRBV7-3 to TRBJ1-5; the D is unclear. This CDR3 is built from 13 residues. V shed 3 bases and J shed 11 bases, with 14 bases lying between them. From germline, CDR1 is SGHTA and CDR2 FQGTGA. The CDR3 loop is CASSLWVGETQHF. CDR3 bases: TGTGCCAGCAGCTTGTGGGTCGGGGAGACCCAGCATTTT. The entire variable domain, with the rest obtained from reference TRBV7-3 and TRBJ1-5, is as follows: GAGVSQTPSNKVTEKGKYVELRCDPISGHTALYWYRQSLGQGPEFLIYFQGTGAADDSGLPNDRFFAVRPEGSVSTLKIQRTERGDSAVYLCASSLWVGETQHFGDGTRLSIL.

In regard to this clonotype: Mismatch with germline at one junction end may stem from a read error. The chain carries TRBV7-2 and TRBJ1-1, with D possibly matching TRBD1 (6 bases). This CDR3 has 15 amino acids. Germline CDR1 is SGHTA and CDR2 is FQGNSA. CDR3 sequence reads: CASSHGWGPNIEAFF. The CDR3 DNA follows: TGTGCCAGCAGTCACGGGTGGGGGCCGAACATTGAAGCTTTCTTT.

This clonotype appeared many times. The chain carries TRBV7-9 and TRBJ2-5; perhaps D is TRBD1 or TRBD2 (5 bases each). Germline assignment: CDR1 SEHNR and CDR2 FQNEAQ (reference sequence). The CDR3 extends over 14 amino acids. The ends were cut back, 5 bases at V and 7 bases at J, with 17 bases in the middle. The CDR3 region is CASSATGAGATQYF. CDR3 nucleotides: TGTGCCAGCAGCGCGACTGGGGCCGGGGCGACCCAGTACTTC.

The chain carries TRBV11-2 and TRBJ2-2; D unclear. Germline loops: CDR1 SGHAT, CDR2 FQNNGV. V was shortened by 7 bases and J by 8 bases, with 2 bases between the two germline ends. The CDR3 extends over 9 amino acids. The CDR3 sequence is CASKGELFF. CDR3 bases: TGTGCCAGCAAAGGGGAGCTGTTTTTT.

This clonotype was picked up many times. The gene calls are TRBV7-9 and TRBJ1-4; 7 positions agree with TRBD1. After removal of 5 bases from V and 6 bases from J, the junction contained 15 bases not matched to a gene. The germline V gene has CDR1 SEHNR and CDR2 FQNEAQ (reference sequence). CDR3 length: 17 residues. CDR3 region: CASSPGWRTGGYEKLFF. Written as DNA, the CDR3 is TGTGCCAGCAGCCCAGGATGGCGGACAGGCGGTTATGAAAAACTGTTTTTT. The full variable domain, its missing parts supplied by reference TRBV7-9 and TRBJ1-4, is DTGVSQNPRHKITKRGQNVTFRCDPISEHNRLYWYRQTLGQGPEFLTYFQNEAQLEKSRLLSDRFSAERPKGSFSTLEIQRTEQGDSAMYLCASSPGWRTGGYEKLFFGSGTQLSVL.

This clonotype was found many times. The CDR3 spells CASSPSQGIYEQYF. The CDR3 DNA sequence: TGTGCCAGCAGCCCTTCGCAGGGGATCTACGAGCAGTACTTC. V gene TRBV4-2 combines with J gene TRBJ2-7; TRBD1 is a possible D gene (6 bases). The germline V gene encodes CDR1 LGHNA and CDR2 YNFKEQ. The CDR3 totals 14 residues. With 4 bases removed from V and 3 bases from J, the gap between germline ends came to 13 bases.

Comments on this clonotype: A junction end diverges from the germline sequence, so it may reflect a read error. J is TRBJ1-1 and V is TRBV29-1; weak D call: TRBD1 (6 bases). The CDR3 covers 17 residues. The germline V gene encodes CDR1 SQVTM and CDR2 ANQGSEA. The DNA of the CDR3 is TGCAGCTTAATGGGGGGTAACAGGGTTAGCATGAACGCTGAAGCTTTCTTT. Encoded protein: CSLMGGNRVSMNAEAFF.